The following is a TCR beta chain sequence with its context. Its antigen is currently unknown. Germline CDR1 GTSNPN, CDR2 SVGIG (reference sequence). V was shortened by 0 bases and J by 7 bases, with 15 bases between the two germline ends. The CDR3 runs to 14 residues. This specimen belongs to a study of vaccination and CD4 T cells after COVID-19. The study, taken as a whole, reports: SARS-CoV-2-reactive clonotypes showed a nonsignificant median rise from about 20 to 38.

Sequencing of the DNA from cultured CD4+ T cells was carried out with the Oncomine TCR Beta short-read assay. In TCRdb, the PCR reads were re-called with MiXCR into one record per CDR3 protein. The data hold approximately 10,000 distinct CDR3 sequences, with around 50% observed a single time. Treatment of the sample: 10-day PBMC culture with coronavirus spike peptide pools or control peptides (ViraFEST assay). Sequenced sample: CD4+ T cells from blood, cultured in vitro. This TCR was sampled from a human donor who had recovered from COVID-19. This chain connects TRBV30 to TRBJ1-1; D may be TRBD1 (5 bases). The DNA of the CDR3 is TGTGCCTGGAGTGTACAGTCAGCAAGGGGTGAAGCTTTCTTT. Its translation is CAWSVQSARGEAFF.